Sequencing of this TCR beta chain was carried out in a study of cytomegalovirus exposure and HLA in healthy donors. 13 Jbeta primers and 60 Vbeta primers were used for the PCR. Assay: immunoSEQ multiplex PCR; the TCRdb copy retains only in-frame clones and omits some. This table holds more than 90,000 clones, around three fifths found once. Germline CDR1 is MGHRA and CDR2 is YSYEKL. The CDR3 has 17 amino acids. The germline V and J ends were trimmed by 3 bases and 3 bases, with 20 bases remaining between them. Sequencing input: PBMCs. The source is a boy younger than 18 in good health and CMV-seropositive. The chain links TRBV4-1 to TRBJ1-1, with D perhaps TRBD1 (5 bases). The CDR3 spells CASSQVFGGDWDTEAFF. CDR3 DNA: TGCGCCAGCAGCCAGGTCTTCGGGGGAGACTGGGACACTGAAGCTTTCTTT.